These 18 T cell receptor beta chains were all obtained from the same sample, sequenced in a study of blood T cell repertoires in COVID-19. The data were produced by immunoSEQ multiplex PCR, yet TCRdb's version contains in-frame clones alone and is incomplete. The sample has a few hundred thousand clones; about 87% are singletons. What was sequenced was peripheral blood. Every receptor here comes from a man aged 65 to 79 with acute or convalescent COVID-19.

The chain joins TRBV30 to TRBJ2-3, with 9 bases identical to TRBD2. The CDR3 covers 16 residues. V lost 6 bases and J lost 8; bases outside the gene matches: 18. From germline, CDR1 is GTSNPN and CDR2 SVGIG (reference sequence). CDR3 protein: CACNPPGSGGRSTQYF. CDR3 in DNA: TGTGCCTGCAATCCCCCGGGTAGCGGGGGCAGGAGTACGCAGTATTTT.

This chain uses TRBV5-1 with TRBJ2-3, with 7 bases aligning to TRBD2. The CDR3 consists of 16 residues. CDR1 and CDR2 from the germline V gene are SGHRS and YFSETQ. The J segment lost 4 bases and the V segment lost 4 bases, leaving 12 bases of the junction unmatched. The CDR3 nucleotides are TGCGCCAGCAGCCCCGAAGCGGGGAGAGGTCCAGATACGCAGTATTTT. Translating it yields CASSPEAGRGPDTQYF.

This clone was seen just once. V and J are TRBV6-5 and TRBJ2-1; D is perhaps TRBD1 (6 bases). Germline lookup yields CDR1 MNHEY and CDR2 SVGAGI. The CDR3 is 13 residues long. Trimming took off 1 base at V and 10 bases at J, with 11 bases between the two ends. CDR3 amino acids: CASSYLDRGEQFF. In nucleotides, the CDR3 is TGTGCCAGCAGTTACTTGGACAGAGGGGAGCAGTTCTTC.

This chain joins TRBV10-3 and TRBJ1-3; no definite D call. Trimming shortened V by 4 bases and J by 0 bases, and 4 bases separated the two germline ends. Looked up from germline, CDR1 is ENHRY and CDR2 is SYGVKD. The CDR3 length is 13 residues. The CDR3 here is CAISGSSGNTIYF. The CDR3 DNA is TGTGCCATCAGTGGCAGCTCTGGAAACACCATATATTTT.

V gene TRBV25-1 combines with J gene TRBJ2-7, with 8 nucleotides matching TRBD1. The junction had 10 bases not matched to a gene; V was cut back by 1 base and J by 8 bases. The germline gives CDR1 MGHDK, CDR2 SYGVNS. CDR3 length: 15 amino acids. The CDR3 nucleotides are TGTGCCAGCAGTGAATCCGGGACAGGCGCATTGCAGCAGTACTTC. It specifies CASSESGTGALQQYF.

The chain has TRBV27 and TRBJ2-7, with a weak D call TRBD2 (5 bases). CDR1 MNHEY and CDR2 SMNVEV come from the germline V gene (reference sequence). The ends were cut back, 7 bases at V and 3 bases at J, with 10 bases in the middle. This CDR3 spans 12 amino acids. CDR3 nucleotides: TGTGCCAGCATTTCTCGGGGCTACGAGCAGTACTTC. It is translated as CASISRGYEQYF.

The rearrangement joins TRBV12-5 to TRBJ2-2; a weak D match, TRBD2 (7 bases). Germline V gene data show CDR1 as LGHNT and CDR2 as FRNRAP. The CDR3 has 15 amino acids. V was clipped by 4 bases and J by 4 bases, with 13 bases between them. This CDR3 reads CASGSGAGVTGELFF. Written as DNA, the CDR3 is TGTGCTAGTGGTTCGGGGGCGGGAGTCACCGGGGAGCTGTTTTTT.

The J gene is TRBJ1-2, the V gene TRBV29-1, with 8 nucleotides matching TRBD1. V was pared by 4 bases and J by 8 bases, with 9 bases of the junction left unmatched. The CDR3 runs 13 residues. Germline CDR1 and CDR2: SQVTM and ANQGSEA. The CDR3 spells CSVVGQGTEGYTF. The CDR3 nucleotides read TGCAGCGTTGTAGGACAGGGAACGGAAGGCTACACCTTC.

The rearrangement joins TRBV10-3 to TRBJ2-7; 10 bases line up with TRBD1. Germline loops: CDR1 ENHRY, CDR2 SYGVKD. V shed 11 bases and J 5 bases; nucleotides not matched to a gene: 15. The CDR3 loop spans 15 amino acids. Written as DNA, the CDR3 is TGTGCCTCTAATAAGATAGGGGACAGGGGCCACGAGCAGTACTTC. Encoded protein: CASNKIGDRGHEQYF.

This chain connects TRBV18 to TRBJ1-2, with D hard to call. Germline values: CDR1 KGHSH, CDR2 LQKENI. The CDR3 totals 18 residues. V gave up 0 bases and J gave up 0 bases, with 17 bases separating them. The CDR3 bases are TGTGCCAGCTCACCACCGGCCCCGCGGGGTCGGACTAACTATGGCTACACCTTC. Translated, it gives CASSPPAPRGRTNYGYTF.

The V call is TRBV11-2, the J call TRBJ1-2; 8 bases agree with TRBD1. The CDR3 runs 12 residues. In germline, CDR1 is SGHAT, CDR2 FQNNGV. Trimming took 2 bases from V and 13 from J; bases not matched to a gene: 6. The CDR3 region is CASSLMTGELTF. In nucleotides, the CDR3 is TGTGCCAGCAGCTTAATGACAGGGGAGCTCACCTTC.

The J gene is TRBJ2-2, the V gene TRBV7-8, with TRBD1 as a possible D gene (6 bases). V was trimmed by 5 bases and J by 2 bases, leaving 18 bases between them. The CDR3 sequence is 17 residues long. In germline, CDR1 is SGHVS, CDR2 FQNEAQ. The CDR3, as DNA: TGTGCCAGCAGCCATAACACCGGGACAATCAACACCGGGGAGCTGTTTTTT. It encodes CASSHNTGTINTGELFF.

J is TRBJ2-3 and V is TRBV9; TRBD2 agrees at 7 bases. V dropped 2 bases and J dropped 2; count of bases not matched to a gene: 8. Germline V gene lookup returns CDR1 SGDLS and CDR2 YYNGEE. The CDR3 extends over 16 amino acids. The CDR3 is CASSVLAGDYTDTQYF. CDR3 sequence (DNA): TGTGCCAGCAGCGTGCTCGCGGGAGATTACACAGATACGCAGTATTTT.

The gene calls are TRBV18 and TRBJ1-2; 7 bases agree with TRBD1. CDR1 and CDR2 from the germline V gene are KGHSH and LQKENI. The CDR3 is 14 residues long. The J segment lost 7 bases and the V segment lost 2 bases, leaving 7 bases of the junction unmatched. The CDR3 protein is CASSPSTGVGGYTF. The CDR3 DNA reads TGTGCCAGCTCACCATCAACAGGGGTGGGTGGCTACACCTTC.

Concerning this clone: Within the sample, other DNA sequences also encode this same CDR3. The chain links TRBV19 to TRBJ2-7, with 10 bases matching TRBD2. V lost 1 base and J lost 2; bases outside the gene matches: 2. The CDR3 is 15 residues long. CDR1 LNHDA and CDR2 SQIVND come from the germline V gene (reference sequence). DNA of the CDR3: TGTGCCAGTAGTATAGGACTAGCGGGTACCTACGAGCAGTACTTC. This encodes CASSIGLAGTYEQYF.

Only a few counts were recorded for this clone. The V gene is TRBV5-6, the J gene TRBJ1-4, with D tentatively TRBD1 (5 bases). V lost 4 bases to trimming and J lost 3 bases, with 13 bases between them. Germline V lookup: CDR1 SGHDT, CDR2 YYEEEE. This CDR3 region has 15 residues. The CDR3 here is CASSAWGGSNEKLFF. The CDR3 nucleotides read TGTGCCAGCAGCGCATGGGGGGGTTCTAATGAAAAACTGTTTTTT.

This clone came up once. The chain carries TRBV2 and TRBJ2-1; 12 bases are a match to TRBD2. From germline, CDR1 is SNHLY and CDR2 FYNNEI. CDR3 length: 15 amino acids. With 5 bases clipped from V and 9 bases from J, the junction kept 8 bases outside the gene matches. CDR3 sequence (DNA): TGTGCCAGCAGTTCTCTAGCGGGAGGGCTTTTTGAGCAGTTCTTC. Protein product: CASSSLAGGLFEQFF.

The chain has TRBV18 and TRBJ2-3, with D unclear. Trimming removed 6 bases from V and 0 bases from J, with 4 bases in between. The CDR3 contains 12 residues. The V gene's germline CDR1 is KGHSH and CDR2 LQKENI. Here the CDR3 reads CASSRSTDTQYF. Written as DNA, the CDR3 is TGTGCCAGCTCTCGTAGCACAGATACGCAGTATTTT.